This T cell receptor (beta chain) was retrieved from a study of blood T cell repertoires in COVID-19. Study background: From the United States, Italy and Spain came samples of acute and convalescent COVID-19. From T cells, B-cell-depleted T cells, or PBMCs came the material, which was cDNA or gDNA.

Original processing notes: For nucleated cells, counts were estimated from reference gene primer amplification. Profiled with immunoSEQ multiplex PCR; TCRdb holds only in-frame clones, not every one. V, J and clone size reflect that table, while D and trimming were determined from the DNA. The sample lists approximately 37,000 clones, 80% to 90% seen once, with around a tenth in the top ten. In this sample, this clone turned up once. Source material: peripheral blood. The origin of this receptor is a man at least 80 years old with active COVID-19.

DNA for the CDR3: TGTGCCAGCAGTCCAGGCGCAGCTAGCGGCTACAATGAGCAGTTCTTC. This translates into CASSPGAASGYNEQFF. The chain employs TRBV28 and TRBJ2-1; 7 nucleotides align to TRBD2. The CDR3 is made up of 16 amino acids. In germline, CDR1 is MDHEN, CDR2 SYDVKM. Trimming at V came to 5 bases and at J to 3 bases, leaving 10 bases not matched to a gene.